This TCR beta chain derives from a study of blood T cell repertoires in COVID-19. Germline V gene lookup returns CDR1 SGHRS and CDR2 YFSETQ. The CDR3 is made up of 14 amino acids. V shed 4 bases and J 6 bases; nucleotides not matched to a gene: 10. The assay was immunoSEQ multiplex PCR, and TCRdb's table has in-frame clones only and misses some. The sample has roughly 180,000 clones, roughly 88% seen once. The chain combines TRBV5-1 with TRBJ2-7; 7 bases line up with TRBD1. The specimen sequenced was PBMCs or T cells enriched from blood (not recorded which). The TCR sequence derives from a woman in her 30s who had recovered from COVID-19. The CDR3 DNA is TGCGCCAGCAGCAAGACAGGGTACCCTAGCGAGCAGTACTTC. Its protein is CASSKTGYPSEQYF.